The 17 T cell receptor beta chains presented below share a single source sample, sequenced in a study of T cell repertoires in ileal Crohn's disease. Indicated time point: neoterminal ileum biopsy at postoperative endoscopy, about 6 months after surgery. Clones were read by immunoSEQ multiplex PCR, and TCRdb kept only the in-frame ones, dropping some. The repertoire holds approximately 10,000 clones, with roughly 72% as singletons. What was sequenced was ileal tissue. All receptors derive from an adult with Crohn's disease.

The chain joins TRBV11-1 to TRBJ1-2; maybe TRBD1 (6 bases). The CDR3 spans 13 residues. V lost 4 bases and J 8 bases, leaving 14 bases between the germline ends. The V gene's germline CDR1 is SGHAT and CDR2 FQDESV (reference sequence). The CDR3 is CASSSPDSLGYTF. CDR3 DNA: TGTGCCAGCAGCTCACCGGACAGTTTGGGCTACACCTTC.

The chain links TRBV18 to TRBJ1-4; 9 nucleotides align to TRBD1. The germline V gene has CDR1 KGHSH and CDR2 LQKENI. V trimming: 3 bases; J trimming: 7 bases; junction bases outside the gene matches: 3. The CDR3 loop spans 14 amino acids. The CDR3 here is CASSPGTGIEKLFF. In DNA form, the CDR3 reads TGTGCCAGCTCACCTGGGACAGGGATTGAAAAACTGTTTTTT.

CDR3 sequence reads: CASSPKALAPSYNEQFF. The CDR3 nucleotides are TGTGCCAGCTCACCTAAAGCCCTAGCGCCCTCCTACAATGAGCAGTTCTTC. This chain links TRBV18 with TRBJ2-1, with a weak D call TRBD2 (6 bases). CDR3 length equals 17 residues. The germline CDR1 and CDR2 sequences are KGHSH and LQKENI. The V gene lost 3 bases and the J gene lost 0 bases, with 15 bases spanning the gap. Together with reference TRBV18 and TRBJ2-1, the CDR3 gives the full variable domain: NAGVMQNPRHLVRRRGQEARLRCSPMKGHSHVYWYRQLPEEGLKFMVYLQKENIIDESGMPKERFSAEFPKEGPSILRIQQVVRGDSAAYFCASSPKALAPSYNEQFFGPGTRLTVL.

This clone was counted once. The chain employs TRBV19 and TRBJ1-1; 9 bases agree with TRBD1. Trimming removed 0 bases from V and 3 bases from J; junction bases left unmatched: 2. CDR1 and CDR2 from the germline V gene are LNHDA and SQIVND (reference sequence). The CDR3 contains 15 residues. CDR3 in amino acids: CASSIDWTGDTEAFF. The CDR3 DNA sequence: TGTGCCAGTAGTATAGATTGGACAGGGGACACTGAAGCTTTCTTT.

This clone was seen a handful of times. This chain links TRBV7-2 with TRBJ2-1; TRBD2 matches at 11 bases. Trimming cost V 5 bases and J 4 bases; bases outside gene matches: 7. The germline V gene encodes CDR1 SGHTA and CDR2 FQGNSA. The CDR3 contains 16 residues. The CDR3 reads CASSQTGLAGYNEQFF. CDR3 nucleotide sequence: TGTGCCAGCAGCCAAACCGGACTAGCGGGTTACAATGAGCAGTTCTTC.

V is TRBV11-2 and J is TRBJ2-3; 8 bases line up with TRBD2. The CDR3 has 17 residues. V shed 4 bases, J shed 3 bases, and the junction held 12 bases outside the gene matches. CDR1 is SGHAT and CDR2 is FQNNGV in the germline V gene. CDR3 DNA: TGTGCCAGCAGCTCCCGACTAGCGCCGGAGTTGACAGATACGCAGTATTTT. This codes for CASSSRLAPELTDTQYF.

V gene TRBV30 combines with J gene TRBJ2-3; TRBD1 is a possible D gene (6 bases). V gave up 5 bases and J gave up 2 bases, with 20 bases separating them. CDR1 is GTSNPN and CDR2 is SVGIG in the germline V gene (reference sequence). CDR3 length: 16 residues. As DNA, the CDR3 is TGTGCCTGGGCCACAGGGAGAGCGGCCACCACAGATACGCAGTATTTT. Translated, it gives CAWATGRAATTDTQYF.

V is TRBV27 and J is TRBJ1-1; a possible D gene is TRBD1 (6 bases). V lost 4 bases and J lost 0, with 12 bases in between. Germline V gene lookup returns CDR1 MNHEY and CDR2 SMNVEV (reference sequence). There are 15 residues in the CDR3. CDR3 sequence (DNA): TGTGCCAGCAGTTGGGGGCGGGCGATGAACACTGAAGCTTTCTTT. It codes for CASSWGRAMNTEAFF.

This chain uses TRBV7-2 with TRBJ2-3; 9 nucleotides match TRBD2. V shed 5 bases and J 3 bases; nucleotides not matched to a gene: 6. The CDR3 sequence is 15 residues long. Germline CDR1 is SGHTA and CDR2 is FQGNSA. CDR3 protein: CASSTFTSGTDTQYF. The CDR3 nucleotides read TGTGCCAGCAGCACCTTTACTAGCGGGACAGATACGCAGTATTTT.

The CDR3, as DNA: TGTGCCAGCCGTCCGCCCGGGGGCTACACCTTC. Amino acid sequence: CASRPPGGYTF. The V and J genes are TRBV7-2 and TRBJ1-2; D is uncertain. From germline, CDR1 is SGHTA and CDR2 FQGNSA. CDR3 length: 11 amino acids. Trimming left V 8 bases short and J 8 bases short, with 12 bases between.

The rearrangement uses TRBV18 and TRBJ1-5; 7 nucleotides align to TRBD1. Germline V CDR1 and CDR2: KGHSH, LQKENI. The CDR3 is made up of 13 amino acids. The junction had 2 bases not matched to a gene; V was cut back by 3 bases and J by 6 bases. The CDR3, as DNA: TGTGCCAGCTCACCGGACAGGAGTCAGCCCCAGCATTTT. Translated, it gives CASSPDRSQPQHF.

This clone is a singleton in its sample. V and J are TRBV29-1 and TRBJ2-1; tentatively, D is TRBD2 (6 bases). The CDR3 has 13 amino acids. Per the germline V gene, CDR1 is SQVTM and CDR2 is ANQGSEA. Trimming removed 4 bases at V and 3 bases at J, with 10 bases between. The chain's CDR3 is CSVVPTSYNEQFF. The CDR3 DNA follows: TGCAGCGTTGTACCGACTAGCTACAATGAGCAGTTCTTC.

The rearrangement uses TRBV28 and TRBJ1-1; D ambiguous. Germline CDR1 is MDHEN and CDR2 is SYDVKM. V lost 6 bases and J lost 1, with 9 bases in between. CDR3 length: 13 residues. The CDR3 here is CASRFGRNTEAFF. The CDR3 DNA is TGTGCCAGCAGATTTGGGAGGAACACTGAAGCTTTCTTT.

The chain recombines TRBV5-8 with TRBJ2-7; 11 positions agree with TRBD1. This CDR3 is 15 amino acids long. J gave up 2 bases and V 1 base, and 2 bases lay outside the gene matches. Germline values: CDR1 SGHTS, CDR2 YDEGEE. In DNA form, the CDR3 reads TGTGCCAGCAGCTTGAAGGGACAGGGGGCCTACGAGCAGTACTTC. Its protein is CASSLKGQGAYEQYF.

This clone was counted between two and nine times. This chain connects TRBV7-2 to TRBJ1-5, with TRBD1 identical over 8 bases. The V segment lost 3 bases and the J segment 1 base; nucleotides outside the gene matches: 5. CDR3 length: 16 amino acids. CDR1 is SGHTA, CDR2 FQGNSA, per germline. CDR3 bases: TGTGCCAGCAGCTTTGGACAGGGTAGGAGCAATCAGCCCCAGCATTTT. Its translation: CASSFGQGRSNQPQHF.

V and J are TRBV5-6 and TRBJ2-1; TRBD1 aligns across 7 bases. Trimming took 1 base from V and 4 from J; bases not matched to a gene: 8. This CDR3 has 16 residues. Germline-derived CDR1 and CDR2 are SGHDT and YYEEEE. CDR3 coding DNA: TGTGCCAGCAGCTTGAATGGACAGGCGGGTTACAATGAGCAGTTCTTC. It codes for CASSLNGQAGYNEQFF.

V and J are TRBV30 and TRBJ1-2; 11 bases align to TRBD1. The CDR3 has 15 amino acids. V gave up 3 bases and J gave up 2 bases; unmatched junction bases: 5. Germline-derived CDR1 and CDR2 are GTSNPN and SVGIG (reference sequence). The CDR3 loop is CAWRKGTGGNYGYTF. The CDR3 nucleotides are TGTGCCTGGAGGAAAGGGACAGGGGGAAACTATGGCTACACCTTC. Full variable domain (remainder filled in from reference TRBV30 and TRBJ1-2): SQTIHQWPATLVQPVGSPLSLECTVEGTSNPNLYWYRQAAGRGLQLLFYSVGIGQISSEVPQNLSASRPQDRQFILSSKKLLLSDSGFYLCAWRKGTGGNYGYTFGSGTRLTVV.